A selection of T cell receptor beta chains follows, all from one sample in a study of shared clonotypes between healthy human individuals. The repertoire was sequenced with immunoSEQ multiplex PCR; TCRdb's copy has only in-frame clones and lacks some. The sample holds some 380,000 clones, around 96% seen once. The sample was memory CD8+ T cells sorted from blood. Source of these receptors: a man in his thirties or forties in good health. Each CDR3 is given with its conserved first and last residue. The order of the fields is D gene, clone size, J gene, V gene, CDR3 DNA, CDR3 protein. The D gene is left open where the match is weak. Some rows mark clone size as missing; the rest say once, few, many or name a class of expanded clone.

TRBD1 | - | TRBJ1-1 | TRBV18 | TGTGCCAGCTCGCCTACACGACAGGGGGCGTTCACTGAAGCTTTCTTT | CASSPTRQGAFTEAFF
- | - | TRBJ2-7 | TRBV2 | TGTGCCAGCAGTGTAGGAGTTCGCGAGCAGTACTTC | CASSVGVREQYF
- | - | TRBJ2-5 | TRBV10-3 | TGTGCCATCAAGGGGGGAGGAGAGACCCAGTACTTC | CAIKGGGETQYF
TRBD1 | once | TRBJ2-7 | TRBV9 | TGTGCCAGCAGCGTATTACCCTCTCTCGGACAGGGTGACGAGCAGTACTTC | CASSVLPSLGQGDEQYF
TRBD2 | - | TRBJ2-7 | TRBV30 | TGTGCCTGGAGTGTGGGGCTAGCGGGATTCTCCTACGAGCAGTACTTC | CAWSVGLAGFSYEQYF
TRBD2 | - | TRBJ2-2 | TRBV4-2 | TGTGCCAGCAGCCAACAGACTAGCGGGAGTACGAACACCGGGGAGCTGTTTTTT | CASSQQTSGSTNTGELFF
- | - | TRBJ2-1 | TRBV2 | TGTGCCAGTGATAAAAGCTCCTACAATGAGCAGTTCTTC | CASDKSSYNEQFF
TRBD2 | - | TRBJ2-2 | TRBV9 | TGTGCCAGCAGCGTAGAACCTAGCGGGACCGGGGAGCTGTTTTTT | CASSVEPSGTGELFF
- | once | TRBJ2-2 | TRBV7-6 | TGTGCCAGCAGCGTAGGGAATGCATTCAGCGCGGGCCTGAACACCGGGGAGCTGTTTTTT | CASSVGNAFSAGLNTGELFF
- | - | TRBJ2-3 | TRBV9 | TGTGCCAGCAGCATTACAGATACGCAGTATTTT | CASSITDTQYF
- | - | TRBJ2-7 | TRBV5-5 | TGTGCCAGCCACACCTCGGCGGGACACTACGAGCAGTACTTC | CASHTSAGHYEQYF
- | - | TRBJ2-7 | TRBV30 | TGTGCCTGGAGTACAGGTTCCTACGAGCAGTACTTC | CAWSTGSYEQYF
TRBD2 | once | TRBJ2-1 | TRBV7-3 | TGTGCCAGCAGCACATCCGGGACTACCTACAATGAGCAGTTCTTC | CASSTSGTTYNEQFF